This TCR beta chain was recovered during a study of cytomegalovirus exposure and HLA in healthy donors. Findings and limits, study-wide: Indistinguishability led to the exclusion of some V segments, TRBV6-2 and TRBV6-3 included. An analysis done earlier found most TCR beta V segments productive about 90% or about 30% of the time.

Germline lookup yields CDR1 SGHRS and CDR2 YFSETQ. This CDR3 has 15 amino acids. V lost 4 bases, J lost 3 bases, and 9 bases stayed unmatched. PCR was performed using 60 Vbeta and 13 Jbeta primers. TCRdb's copy holds only in-frame clones and misses some; the assay was immunoSEQ multiplex PCR. Among approximately 170,000 clones listed, around 86% were seen once. A remark on this clone: Its cognate antigen is unknown.

Everyone who donated was a healthy bone marrow donor. Unrecorded immune exposure was likely among donors, who were nominally healthy when sampled. This chain joins TRBV5-1 and TRBJ2-7; 8 nucleotides line up with TRBD2. The clonotype was recovered from a male donor in good health and CMV-seronegative. The sample was PBMCs. The chain's CDR3 is CASSGGPREGYEQYF. Here the CDR3 DNA reads TGCGCCAGCAGCGGGGGACCTCGGGAGGGCTACGAGCAGTACTTC.